The next 9 T cell receptor beta chains were all read from a single sample in a study of blood T cell repertoires in COVID-19. The repertoire was sequenced with immunoSEQ multiplex PCR; TCRdb's copy has only in-frame clones and lacks some. The table includes hundreds of thousands of clones, 75% to 85% detected once. Sequenced sample: peripheral blood. These receptors all stem from a human donor in a cohort sampled during active COVID-19.

V is TRBV14 and J is TRBJ1-1, with D unclear. Trimming removed 0 bases at V and 1 base at J, with 6 bases between. CDR3 length: 14 amino acids. CDR1 is SGHDN and CDR2 is FVKESK in the germline V gene. As DNA, the CDR3 is TGTGCCAGCAGCCAAGACCGGGAGAACACTGAAGCTTTCTTT. Amino acids: CASSQDRENTEAFF.

The rearrangement joins TRBV19 to TRBJ1-6; 7 positions match TRBD1. CDR1 LNHDA and CDR2 SQIVND come from the germline V gene (reference sequence). This CDR3 region has 14 residues. V shed 11 bases, J shed 8 bases, and the junction held 12 bases outside the gene matches. As DNA, the CDR3 is TGTGCCTCCTCCTCCCGGGACAGCCATTCACCCCTCCACTTT. Translation: CASSSRDSHSPLHF.

In DNA, the CDR3 is TGTGCCAGCAGAGGGACAGGGACCTACGAGCAGTACTTC. Protein: CASRGTGTYEQYF. The chain carries TRBV27 and TRBJ2-7, with TRBD1 matching 9 bases. This CDR3 is 13 amino acids long. Germline loops: CDR1 MNHEY, CDR2 SMNVEV (reference sequence). V shed 6 bases and J 2 bases; nucleotides not matched to a gene: 2.

The V gene is TRBV30, the J gene TRBJ1-2, with no clear D. In germline, CDR1 is GTSNPN, CDR2 SVGIG (reference sequence). The CDR3 runs to 14 residues. V was clipped by 5 bases and J by 8 bases, with 21 bases between them. The DNA for the CDR3 is TGTGCCTGGTTCCAGCGCCGCCAGCAACGGGGCTACACCTTC. Translation gives CAWFQRRQQRGYTF.

The CDR3 DNA reads as TGTGCCAGCTCACCCCTCCCCGTAGCGGGAAGCTCCTACAATGAGCAGTTCTTC. This translates into CASSPLPVAGSSYNEQFF. The rearrangement uses TRBV18 and TRBJ2-1; 8 bases are shared with TRBD2. This CDR3 region has 18 residues. V dropped 3 bases and J dropped 0; count of bases not matched to a gene: 10. Germline loops: CDR1 KGHSH, CDR2 LQKENI. The full variable domain, its missing parts supplied by reference TRBV18 and TRBJ2-1, is NAGVMQNPRHLVRRRGQEARLRCSPMKGHSHVYWYRQLPEEGLKFMVYLQKENIIDESGMPKERFSAEFPKEGPSILRIQQVVRGDSAAYFCASSPLPVAGSSYNEQFFGPGTRLTVL.

The rearrangement joins TRBV18 to TRBJ1-2; no reliable D call. Trimming took off 6 bases at V and 3 bases at J, with 5 bases between the two ends. From germline, CDR1 is KGHSH and CDR2 LQKENI. CDR3 length: 11 residues. CDR3 coding DNA: TGTGCCAGCTCCCCGGACTATGGCTACACCTTC. Translated, it gives CASSPDYGYTF.

The V and J genes are TRBV5-1 and TRBJ2-5, with a weak D call TRBD1 (6 bases). Trimming shortened V by 4 bases and J by 0 bases, and 10 bases separated the two germline ends. The CDR3 consists of 14 residues. Germline V gives CDR1 SGHRS, CDR2 YFSETQ. The CDR3 bases are TGCGCCAGCAGCGTAGACAGGTACCAAGAGACCCAGTACTTC. Translating it yields CASSVDRYQETQYF.

The chain joins TRBV27 to TRBJ2-2; TRBD1 matches at 10 bases. V lost 10 bases and J lost 2; bases outside the gene matches: 10. CDR1 MNHEY and CDR2 SMNVEV come from the germline V gene (reference sequence). The CDR3 is 16 residues long. As DNA, the CDR3 is TGTGCCACCAATACGGACAGGGGGGGTAACACCGGGGAGCTGTTTTTT. The encoded protein is CATNTDRGGNTGELFF.

CDR3 sequence reads: CASSRFRELATGELFF. The DNA of the CDR3 is TGTGCCAGCAGCAGATTCCGGGAGCTAGCCACCGGGGAGCTGTTTTTT. The chain recombines TRBV5-8 with TRBJ2-2, with TRBD2 as a possible D gene (6 bases). Trimming shortened V by 4 bases and J by 4 bases, and 17 bases separated the two germline ends. The CDR3 has 16 residues. The germline CDR1 and CDR2 sequences are SGHTS and YDEGEE.